This T cell receptor beta chain was sequenced for a study of control samples from healthy donors and cancer patients. Profiled with immunoSEQ multiplex PCR; TCRdb holds only in-frame clones, not every one. The sample contains tens of thousands of clones, more than 85% of which appear only once. CDR3 length: 17 residues. V was clipped by 10 bases and J by 1 base; unmatched bases: 16. Germline values: CDR1 WNHNN, CDR2 SYGVQD (reference sequence). This TCR derives from a young man with colorectal cancer. The sample was PBMCs. This chain connects TRBV10-1 to TRBJ2-3; 8 nucleotides line up with TRBD2. The CDR3 reads CATVFRGGQLCTDTQYF. CDR3 DNA: TGCGCCACCGTTTTCCGGGGGGGCCAATTGTGCACAGATACGCAGTATTTT.